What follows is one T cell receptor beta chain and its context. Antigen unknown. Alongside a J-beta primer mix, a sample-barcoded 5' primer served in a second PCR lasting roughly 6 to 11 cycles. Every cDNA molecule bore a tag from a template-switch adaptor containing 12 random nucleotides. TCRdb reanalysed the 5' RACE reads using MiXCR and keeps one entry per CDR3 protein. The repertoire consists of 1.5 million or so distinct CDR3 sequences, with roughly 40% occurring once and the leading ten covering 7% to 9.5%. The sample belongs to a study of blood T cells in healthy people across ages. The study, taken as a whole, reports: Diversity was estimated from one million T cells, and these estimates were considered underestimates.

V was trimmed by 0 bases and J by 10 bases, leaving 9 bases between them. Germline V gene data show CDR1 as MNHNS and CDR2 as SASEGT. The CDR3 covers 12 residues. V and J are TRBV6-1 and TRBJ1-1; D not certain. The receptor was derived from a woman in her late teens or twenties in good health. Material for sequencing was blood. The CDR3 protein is CASSEAAPGAFF. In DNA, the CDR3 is TGTGCCAGCAGTGAAGCGGCTCCCGGAGCTTTCTTT.